Each of the 5 T cell receptor beta chains below was sequenced from the same sample in a study of T-cell memory formation after mild COVID-19. TCRdb reanalysed the 5' RACE reads using MiXCR and keeps one entry per CDR3 protein. The table lists some 350,000 distinct CDR3 sequences, approximately 13% of them singletons. The sample was PBMCs or a T cell subset sorted from them (not recorded which). Receptors originate from a man aged 18 to 30 who had mild COVID-19 (a few samples of this study predate the infection). Cell type and time point are not known.

A word on this clonotype: Its ends do not fully match the called genes, so a read error is possible. This rearrangement joins TRBV19 to TRBJ2-2; D is tentatively TRBD1 or TRBD2 (5 bases each). Germline V CDR1 and CDR2: LNHDA, SQIVND (reference sequence). The CDR3 length is 14 residues. The CDR3 DNA sequence: TGTGCCAGTACCACCGGCGGACACGCCGGGGAGCTTTTTTTT. Its protein product is CASTTGGHAGELFF.

The V and J genes are TRBV2 and TRBJ1-6, with TRBD1 matching over 7 bases. This CDR3 spans 15 amino acids. V was clipped by 6 bases and J by 3 bases; unmatched bases: 5. Germline V gives CDR1 SNHLY, CDR2 FYNNEI. The CDR3 coding sequence is TGTGCCAGCAGGGCTTCAGGGGGCTATAATTCACCCCTCCACTTT. Its translation: CASRASGGYNSPLHF. Drawing the rest from reference TRBV2 and TRBJ1-6, the complete variable domain is EPEVTQTPSHQVTQMGQEVILRCVPISNHLYFYWYRQILGQKVEFLVSFYNNEISEKSEIFDDQFSVERPDGSNFTLKIRSTKLEDSAMYFCASRASGGYNSPLHFGNGTRLTVT.

In this sample, this clonotype turned up a few times. This rearrangement joins TRBV5-6 to TRBJ2-3, with D possibly TRBD1 on 5 matching bases. V lost 4 bases and J lost 9, with 12 bases in between. Germline V gives CDR1 SGHDT, CDR2 YYEEEE. The CDR3 is 12 residues long. The CDR3 region is CASSVDSPTQYF. The CDR3 nucleotides read TGTGCCAGCAGCGTAGACAGCCCCACGCAGTATTTT. Filled out from reference TRBV5-6 and TRBJ2-3, the complete variable domain reads DAGVTQSPTHLIKTRGQQVTLRCSPKSGHDTVSWYQQALGQGPQFIFQYYEEEERQRGNFPDRFSGHQFPNYSSELNVNALLLGDSALYLCASSVDSPTQYFGPGTRLTVL.

This clonotype was recorded at least ten times. The chain recombines TRBV28 with TRBJ2-5, with 8 nucleotides matching TRBD2. The germline V gene encodes CDR1 MDHEN and CDR2 SYDVKM. Trimming at V came to 6 bases and at J to 9 bases, leaving 9 bases not matched to a gene. The CDR3 covers 13 residues. CDR3 in amino acids: CASRLRGAPPQYF. The CDR3, as DNA: TGTGCCAGCAGATTGCGGGGGGCCCCCCCCCAGTACTTC.

This clonotype has more than one count but fewer than ten. V and J are TRBV7-2 and TRBJ2-7; the match to TRBD2 covers 8 bases. Germline V lookup: CDR1 SGHTA, CDR2 FQGNSA. V shed 1 base, J shed 0 bases, and the junction held 8 bases outside the gene matches. This CDR3 is 17 amino acids long. Here the CDR3 DNA reads TGTGCCAGCAGCTTAGACCTCGGGGCGGGGGGCTCCTACGAGCAGTACTTC. This codes for CASSLDLGAGGSYEQYF.